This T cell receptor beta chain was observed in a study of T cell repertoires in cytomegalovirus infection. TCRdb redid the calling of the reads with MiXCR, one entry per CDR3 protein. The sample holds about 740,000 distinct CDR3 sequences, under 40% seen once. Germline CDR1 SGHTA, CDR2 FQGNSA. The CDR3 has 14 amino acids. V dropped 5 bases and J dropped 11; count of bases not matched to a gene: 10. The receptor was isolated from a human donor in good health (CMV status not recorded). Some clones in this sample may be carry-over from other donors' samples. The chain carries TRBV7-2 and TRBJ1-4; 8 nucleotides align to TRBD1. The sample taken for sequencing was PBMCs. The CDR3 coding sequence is TGTGCCAGCAGCATTATATCGACAGGGGACAAACTGTTTTTT. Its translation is CASSIISTGDKLFF.